This T cell receptor beta chain originates from a study of memory CD4+ T cells and cytomegalovirus serostatus. Sequenced by immunoSEQ multiplex PCR; TCRdb stores in-frame clones only, minus some. The repertoire holds over 65,000 clones, with 65% to 85% as singletons. Single viable CD3+CD4+CD8-CD45RO+ cells were sorted as the memory CD4+ T cells. Donors' CMV status reflects serum IgG against pp150, pp28, p38, p52. This clone has only one observation. Germline trimming cut 3 bases from V and 4 bases from J; bases unmatched to any gene: 12. The CDR3 consists of 16 residues. This clonotype was sampled from an adult in good health and CMV-seronegative. The sequencing sample was made of memory CD4+ T cells from blood. The chain combines TRBV5-3 with TRBJ2-5, with 7 bases identical to TRBD2. TRBV5-3 is an ORF for which the function is uncertain. The CDR3 spells CARSSGRGSELETQYF. The DNA for the CDR3 is TGTGCCAGAAGCTCTGGGCGGGGGTCGGAGCTAGAGACCCAGTACTTC.